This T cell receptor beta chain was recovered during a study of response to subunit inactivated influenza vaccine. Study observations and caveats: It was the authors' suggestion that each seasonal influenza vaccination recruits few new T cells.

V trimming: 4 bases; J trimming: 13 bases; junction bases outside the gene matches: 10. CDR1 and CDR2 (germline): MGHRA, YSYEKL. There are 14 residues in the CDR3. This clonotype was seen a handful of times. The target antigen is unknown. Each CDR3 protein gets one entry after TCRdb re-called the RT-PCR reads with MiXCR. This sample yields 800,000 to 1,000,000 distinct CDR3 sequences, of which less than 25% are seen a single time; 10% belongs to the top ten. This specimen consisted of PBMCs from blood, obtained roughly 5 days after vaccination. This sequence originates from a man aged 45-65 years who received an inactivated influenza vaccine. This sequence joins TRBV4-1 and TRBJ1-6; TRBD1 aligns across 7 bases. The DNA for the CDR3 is TGCGCCAGCAGCCCTGGAGGGGGCAAGGTCCCCCTCCACTTT. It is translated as CASSPGGGKVPLHF.